The subject of this entry is one T cell receptor beta chain. The CDR3 runs 13 residues. Germline CDR1 LNHDA, CDR2 SQIVND (reference sequence). Trimming cost V 7 bases and J 2 bases, with 9 bases left between them. This record belongs to a study of blood T cell repertoires in COVID-19. Study at large: The United States, Italy and Spain supplied acute and convalescent COVID-19 samples. In each case, the material was cDNA or gDNA derived from T cells, B-cell-depleted T cells, or PBMCs.

Per the study methods: Estimation of nucleated cell counts was performed using reference gene primer amplification. Sequencing used immunoSEQ multiplex PCR; TCRdb keeps in-frame clones, though not all of them. That table furnishes V, J and clone size, whereas the DNA furnished D and trimming. This sample has approximately 35,000 clones; approximately 85% occur once, and the top ten carry under 8%. The J gene is TRBJ2-1, the V gene TRBV19, with D possibly TRBD2 on 5 matching bases. The receptor was isolated from a man aged 55 to 70 with active COVID-19. The material sequenced was peripheral blood. Written as DNA, the CDR3 is TGTGCCAGTAAAAGGACTGCCTACAATGAGCAGTTCTTC. It specifies CASKRTAYNEQFF.